The clone carrying this T cell receptor (beta chain) was counted a few times. The data belong to a study of shared clonotypes between healthy human individuals. Germline lookup yields CDR1 MDHEN and CDR2 SYDVKM. This CDR3 spans 15 amino acids. V gave up 3 bases and J gave up 4 bases, with 14 bases separating them. Sequenced by immunoSEQ multiplex PCR; TCRdb stores in-frame clones only, minus some. The sample contains more than 450,000 clones, 75% to 85% of which appear only once. This rearrangement joins TRBV28 to TRBJ2-3; possible D gene TRBD2, 6 bases. Sequenced material: PBMCs. The receptor's source is a woman aged 35 to 49 in good health. Some clones in this sample may be carry-over from other donors' samples. CDR3 nucleotides: TGTGCCAGCAGTTTCCGGATAGCGGAGGCAGATACGCAGTATTTT. Protein sequence: CASSFRIAEADTQYF.